Shown below are 15 T cell receptor beta chains from a single sample sequenced in a study of cytomegalovirus exposure and HLA in healthy donors. Both 60 Vbeta primers and 13 Jbeta primers went into the PCR. Method: immunoSEQ multiplex PCR; TCRdb's copy keeps in-frame clones and lacks some. The sample comprises tens of thousands of clones, nearly 80% of which are singletons, and roughly 4.5% rests with the top ten. Sequencing was done on a sample of PBMCs. The receptors were sampled from a middle-aged woman in good health and CMV-seropositive.

The V call is TRBV12-5, the J call TRBJ2-5; no definite D call. Trimming took off 0 bases at V and 2 bases at J, with 7 bases between the two ends. CDR1 LGHNT and CDR2 FRNRAP come from the germline V gene. The CDR3 has 14 residues. In DNA form, the CDR3 reads TGTGCTAGTGGTTTGGTATGCAGTCAAGAGACCCAGTACTTC. As protein: CASGLVCSQETQYF.

Concerning this clone itself: At one end, the junction sequence differs from germline, possibly due to a read error. This chain uses TRBV12-5 with TRBJ1-2, with a tentative D call TRBD1 (6 bases). The germline V gene encodes CDR1 LGHNT and CDR2 FRNRAP. The CDR3 covers 13 residues. The CDR3 region is CASGPGQNYGYPF. Written as DNA, the CDR3 is TGTGCTAGTGGCCCCGGACAGAACTATGGCTACCCCTTC.

The CDR3: CATTRTGGGGIAPALETQYF. CDR3 coding DNA: TGTGCCACCACCAGGACAGGAGGGGGCGGCATAGCCCCAGCCCTTGAGACCCAGTACTTC. V gene TRBV15 combines with J gene TRBJ2-5, with D possibly being TRBD1 (7 bases). Germline CDR1 and CDR2: LNHNV and YYDKDF (reference sequence). The CDR3 length is 20 residues. The V end was cut by 7 bases, the J end by 5 bases, with 35 bases between.

The genes are TRBV7-3 and TRBJ2-5, with 7 bases that match TRBD2. The germline V gene has CDR1 SGHTA and CDR2 FQGTGA. The V gene end was trimmed by 4 bases and the J gene end by 4 bases; junction bases not matched to a gene: 3. The CDR3 extends over 13 amino acids. The CDR3 here is CASSWSGAETQYF. The CDR3, as DNA: TGTGCCAGCAGCTGGAGCGGGGCAGAGACCCAGTACTTC.

CDR3 loop: CASRPGTANTGELFF. CDR3 in DNA: TGTGCCAGCAGACCCGGGACAGCGAACACCGGGGAGCTGTTTTTT. The V call is TRBV7-9, the J call TRBJ2-2, with 7 positions matching TRBD1. Germline V gene sequence: CDR1 SEHNR, CDR2 FQNEAQ (reference sequence). The CDR3 extends over 15 amino acids. The V gene end was trimmed by 6 bases and the J gene end by 0 bases; junction bases not matched to a gene: 4.

The chain couples TRBV4-2 to TRBJ2-3; TRBD2 matches 10 bases. Trimming removed 10 bases from V and 2 bases from J; junction bases left unmatched: 9. The CDR3 contains 15 residues. Looked up from germline, CDR1 is LGHNA and CDR2 is YNFKEQ. The CDR3 loop is CATMSGTSDTDTQYF. The DNA of the CDR3 is TGTGCCACCATGTCCGGGACTAGCGACACAGATACGCAGTATTTT.

CDR3 protein: CASSTRTAVAEQFF. Written as DNA, the CDR3 is TGTGCCAGCAGTACTCGGACAGCGGTGGCTGAGCAGTTCTTC. This chain joins TRBV28 and TRBJ2-1; D might be TRBD1 (6 bases). V was trimmed by 5 bases and J by 9 bases, leaving 17 bases between them. The length of the CDR3 is 14 residues. The germline CDR1 and CDR2 sequences are MDHEN and SYDVKM.

The V gene is TRBV10-3, the J gene TRBJ2-4; a weak D match, TRBD1 (7 bases). V shed 2 bases and J shed 3 bases, with 14 bases lying between them. Germline V gene lookup returns CDR1 ENHRY and CDR2 SYGVKD. The CDR3 is 16 amino acids. The CDR3 DNA reads TGTGCCATCAGTGAGACCCCAGGGGGGCACAAAAACATTCAGTACTTC. This codes for CAISETPGGHKNIQYF.

The chain links TRBV27 to TRBJ2-7; TRBD1 aligns across 8 bases. CDR3 length equals 14 residues. Germline V CDR1 and CDR2: MNHEY, SMNVEV (reference sequence). With 5 bases clipped from V and 5 bases from J, the junction kept 8 bases outside the gene matches. DNA for the CDR3: TGTGCCAGCAGTCTCACAGGGGGATACCACGAGCAGTACTTC. The encoded protein is CASSLTGGYHEQYF.

The rearrangement links TRBV5-6 to TRBJ1-4, with 7 bases lining up with TRBD1. Germline lookup yields CDR1 SGHDT and CDR2 YYEEEE. This CDR3 spans 15 amino acids. With V trimmed by 2 bases and J by 8 bases, 9 bases remained unmatched. The CDR3 nucleotides are TGTGCCAGCAGCTTCGTCCGACAGGGTGGGGAAAAACTGTTTTTT. Protein: CASSFVRQGGEKLFF.

The CDR3 DNA reads as TGTGCCACCACGGCGGGCGGGAGGGCCAAGGATACGCAGTATTTT. The encoded protein is CATTAGGRAKDTQYF. J is TRBJ2-3 and V is TRBV19, with 9 bases identical to TRBD2. V lost 10 bases, J lost 6 bases, and 14 bases stayed unmatched. Germline loops: CDR1 LNHDA, CDR2 SQIVND (reference sequence). The CDR3 contains 15 residues.

This clone was observed once. The rearrangement links TRBV7-2 to TRBJ2-1, with D uncertain. V lost 5 bases, J lost 0 bases, and 14 bases lay in between. This CDR3 spans 16 amino acids. CDR1 and CDR2 from the germline V gene are SGHTA and FQGNSA. CDR3 sequence: CASSVATSSSYNEQFF. Here the CDR3 DNA reads TGTGCCAGCAGCGTCGCGACGTCTAGCTCCTACAATGAGCAGTTCTTC.

V usage is TRBV7-8 and J usage is TRBJ2-7; TRBD1 is a possible D gene (6 bases). The CDR3 has 14 amino acids. Germline values: CDR1 SGHVS, CDR2 FQNEAQ. V was clipped by 2 bases and J by 2 bases, with 10 bases between them. The CDR3 is CASSLQGRPYEQYF. The CDR3 region has the DNA TGTGCCAGCAGCTTACAGGGGCGGCCCTACGAGCAGTACTTC.

CDR3 coding DNA: TGCGCCAGCAGCCAAGAGGGTAGCGGGATCGGGGATGAGCAGTTCTTC. Amino acids: CASSQEGSGIGDEQFF. The rearrangement joins TRBV4-1 to TRBJ2-1, with TRBD2 matching over 8 bases. The V gene's germline CDR1 is MGHRA and CDR2 YSYEKL. Trimming took 0 bases from V and 8 from J; bases not matched to a gene: 9. The length of the CDR3 is 16 residues.

This clone counts as medium-sized. The J gene is TRBJ2-1, the V gene TRBV5-4; 7 bases agree with TRBD2. CDR3 length equals 15 residues. The germline V gene has CDR1 SGHNT and CDR2 YYREEE (reference sequence). V trimming: 4 bases; J trimming: 7 bases; junction bases outside the gene matches: 11. In DNA form, the CDR3 reads TGTGCCAGCAGCCCCGGGGGGATCCAAAAGAATGAGCAGTTCTTC. It codes for CASSPGGIQKNEQFF.